This TCR beta chain originates from a study of CD8 T cells in ankylosing spondylitis. The study, taken as a whole, reports: Enrichment of disease-linked clones was reportedly significant in matched ankylosing spondylitis synovial fluid. What appeared characteristic of ankylosing spondylitis blood was a TCR beta motif of seven to nine highly homologous variants. A CD8+ phenotype characterized the disease-linked clones, which were relatively rare in peripheral blood.

This clonotype was detected a few times. The target antigen is unknown. With molecular barcodes, quantitative 5'-RACE was used to make the TCR beta libraries. From the 5' RACE reads, TCRdb called clonotypes with MiXCR, one entry per CDR3 protein. Seen here are under 450,000 distinct CDR3 sequences, 20% observed once, and the top ten hold less than 15%. The CDR3 runs to 15 residues. Trimming took 1 base from V and 0 from J, leaving 9 bases between them. Germline assignment: CDR1 MNHNS and CDR2 SASEGT. This sequence was found in a male donor with ankylosing spondylitis or in good health (not recorded which). The chain links TRBV6-1 to TRBJ1-1; D is unresolved. The sample was blood, either unsorted or a sorted T cell fraction (not recorded which). CDR3 protein: CASSEEVALNTEAFF. The CDR3 DNA follows: TGTGCCAGCAGTGAAGAGGTGGCACTGAACACTGAAGCTTTCTTT.